Listed below are T cell receptor beta chains from one sample, sequenced in a study of blood T cell repertoires in COVID-19. Generated by immunoSEQ multiplex PCR, the TCRdb table keeps only in-frame clones and is missing some. The repertoire holds some 42,000 clones, with around three quarters as singletons. Sample: peripheral blood. Source of these receptors: an elderly man with acute or convalescent COVID-19. The CDR3 runs from the conserved cysteine through the conserved F or W. A D gene is named only where the DNA matches it firmly. For some rows the clone size is stated as once, few or many, or as a class when expanded; others skip it.

clone_size | d_call | j_call | v_call | cdr3_length | cdr3_aa | cdr3_nt
once | . | TRBJ1-1 | TRBV19 | 12 | CASSIWGREAFF | TGTGCCAGTAGTATTTGGGGGCGCGAAGCTTTCTTT
. | TRBD1 | TRBJ1-5 | TRBV2 | 11 | CASSTGGPQHF | TGTGCCAGCAGTACAGGGGGGCCCCAGCATTTT
. | . | TRBJ2-3 | TRBV2 | 13 | CASSDMRMDTQYF | TGTGCCAGCAGTGACATGCGTATGGATACGCAGTATTTT
. | TRBD1 | TRBJ1-5 | TRBV19 | 14 | CASLSTGVDQPQHF | TGTGCCAGCCTATCGACAGGGGTGGATCAGCCCCAGCATTTT
. | . | TRBJ1-4 | TRBV28 | 15 | CASRGQGRGNEKLFF | TGTGCCAGCAGGGGTCAGGGGAGAGGGAATGAAAAACTGTTTTTT
. | . | TRBJ1-4 | TRBV7-2 | 15 | CASSLRGLSNEKLFF | TGTGCCAGCAGCCTCAGGGGTTTATCTAATGAAAAACTGTTTTTT
. | . | TRBJ2-3 | TRBV27 | 15 | CASSYTQAWADTQYF | TGTGCCAGCAGTTATACACAGGCGTGGGCAGATACGCAGTATTTT
. | TRBD2 | TRBJ2-5 | TRBV5-1 | 17 | CASSRTSGGATQETQYF | TGCGCCAGCAGCCGGACTAGCGGGGGGGCCACCCAAGAGACCCAGTACTTC
. | TRBD1 | TRBJ1-4 | TRBV7-9 | 14 | CASSSGQGNEKLFF | TGTGCCAGCAGCTCGGGACAGGGGAACGAAAAACTGTTTTTT
. | . | TRBJ1-1 | TRBV7-9 | 15 | CASSATRELNTEAFF | TGTGCCAGCAGCGCTACCAGGGAACTCAACACTGAAGCTTTCTTT
. | TRBD1 | TRBJ1-2 | TRBV19 | 15 | CASTSPGQGLYGYTF | TGTGCCAGTACCTCCCCGGGACAGGGCCTCTATGGCTACACCTTC
. | . | TRBJ1-1 | TRBV6-5 | 14 | CASSYSRGNTEAFF | TGTGCCAGCAGTTACTCCCGGGGGAACACTGAAGCTTTCTTT
. | . | TRBJ2-1 | TRBV5-1 | 14 | CASSLRQDLQVAFF | TGCGCCAGCAGCCTAAGACAGGACCTCCAAGTGGCGTTCTTC
. | TRBD1 | TRBJ2-3 | TRBV18 | 15 | CASSLGQGHTDTQYF | TGTGCCAGCTCACTGGGACAGGGCCACACAGATACGCAGTATTTT
. | TRBD1 | TRBJ2-2 | TRBV7-8 | 16 | CASSLRTGRTTGELFF | TGTGCCAGCAGCCTTCGGACAGGAAGAACCACCGGGGAGCTGTTTTTT
few | TRBD1 | TRBJ2-7 | TRBV18 | 14 | CASSPRQGSYEQYF | TGTGCCAGCTCACCACGACAGGGTTCCTACGAGCAGTACTTC
. | TRBD2 | TRBJ2-1 | TRBV7-3 | 14 | CASSLTSGLGEQFF | TGTGCCAGCAGCTTGACTAGCGGGTTGGGTGAGCAGTTCTTC
. | . | TRBJ2-7 | TRBV6-2/TRBV6-3 | 12 | CASSFSLALQYF | TGTGCCAGCAGCTTCAGTCTAGCGCTGCAGTACTTC
. | . | TRBJ2-3 | TRBV30 | 15 | CAWSVGGHRGERQYF | TGTGCCTGGAGTGTGGGGGGCCACCGGGGGGAGAGGCAGTATTTT
few | . | TRBJ2-5 | TRBV28 | 14 | CASNRGQSQETQYF | TGTGCCAGCAATCGAGGCCAGTCCCAAGAGACCCAGTACTTC
. | . | TRBJ2-1 | TRBV19 | 14 | CASNRRGYYNEQFF | TGTGCCAGTAATCGGCGGGGTTACTACAATGAGCAGTTCTTC
medium-sized | TRBD2 | TRBJ2-7 | TRBV27 | 15 | CASSLSRGLLNEQYF | TGTGCCAGCAGTTTATCCCGGGGACTATTAAACGAGCAGTACTTC
. | . | TRBJ1-1 | TRBV5-1 | 14 | CASSWQQGDTEAFF | TGCGCCAGCAGCTGGCAACAGGGAGACACTGAAGCTTTCTTT
few | . | TRBJ1-6 | TRBV3-1/TRBV3-2 | 15 | CASSLRRRDNSPLHF | TGTGCCAGCAGCCTAAGGAGGAGGGACAATTCACCCCTCCACTTT
. | TRBD1 | TRBJ2-1 | TRBV18 | 13 | CASSPQGVHEQFF | TGTGCCAGCTCACCGCAGGGGGTCCATGAGCAGTTCTTC
. | TRBD1 | TRBJ1-1 | TRBV28 | 14 | CASRNQGANTEAFF | TGTGCCAGCCGTAACCAGGGGGCGAACACTGAAGCTTTCTTT
. | . | TRBJ1-1 | TRBV7-8 | 13 | CASSLAGDTEAFF | TGTGCCAGCAGCTTAGCAGGGGACACTGAAGCTTTCTTT
. | . | TRBJ2-5 | TRBV5-1 | 12 | CASSESQETQYF | TGCGCCAGCAGCGAGTCCCAAGAGACCCAGTACTTC
. | TRBD1 | TRBJ2-5 | TRBV18 | 16 | CASSPPGRGRRETQYF | TGTGCCAGCTCACCTCCCGGCAGGGGGCGGAGAGAGACCCAGTACTTC